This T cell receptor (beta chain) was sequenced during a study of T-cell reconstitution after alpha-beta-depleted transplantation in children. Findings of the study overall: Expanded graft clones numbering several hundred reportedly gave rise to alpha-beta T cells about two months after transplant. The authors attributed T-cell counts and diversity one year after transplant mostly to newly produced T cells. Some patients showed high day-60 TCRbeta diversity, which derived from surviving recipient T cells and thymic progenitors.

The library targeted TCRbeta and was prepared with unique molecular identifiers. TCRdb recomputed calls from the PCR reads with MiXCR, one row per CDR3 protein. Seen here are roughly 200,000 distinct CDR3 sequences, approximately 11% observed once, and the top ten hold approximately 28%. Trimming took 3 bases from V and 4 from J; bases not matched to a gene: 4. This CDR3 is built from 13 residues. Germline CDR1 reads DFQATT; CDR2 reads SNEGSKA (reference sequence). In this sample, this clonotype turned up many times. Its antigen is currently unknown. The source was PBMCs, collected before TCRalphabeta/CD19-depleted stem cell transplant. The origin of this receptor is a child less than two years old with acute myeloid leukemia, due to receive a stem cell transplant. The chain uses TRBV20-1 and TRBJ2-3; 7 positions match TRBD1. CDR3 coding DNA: TGCAGTGCTAGGAGACAGGGCCCAGATACGCAGTATTTT. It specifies CSARRQGPDTQYF.